These 21 T cell receptor beta chains came from one sample sequenced in a study of tumor-infiltrating lymphocytes in primary liver carcinoma. Unsorted whole blood yielded the blood RNA, and germline DNA was also extracted. A constant-region primer primed TCR beta cDNA synthesis from about 490 ng of total RNA. Nested multiplex PCR, run for three rounds with slightly modified ARM-PCR, yielded TCR beta libraries. The first two PCR rounds used TRBV1-TRBV30 forward primers with a C-beta reverse primer, nine to ten cycles each. TCRdb processed the multiplex PCR reads anew with MiXCR; each CDR3 protein has one entry. The sample shows about 310,000 distinct CDR3 sequences, around three fifths of them seen only once. What was sequenced was peripheral blood. These receptor sequences come from a woman aged 25 to 39 with primary liver carcinoma and hepatitis B virus infection.

With regard to this clonotype: The junction departs from germline at one end; a sequencing error may be responsible. CDR3 coding DNA: TGTACCAGCACCTCGCCGGGACAGGGGAACACTGAAGCTTTCTTT. Its protein is CTSTSPGQGNTEAFF. The rearrangement joins TRBV11-3 to TRBJ1-1; 9 bases agree with TRBD1. The CDR3 runs to 15 residues. From germline, CDR1 is SGHNT and CDR2 YENEEA. The full variable domain, in which reference TRBV11-3 and TRBJ1-1 provide the parts outside the CDR3, is EAGVVQSPRYKIIEKKQPVAFWCNPISGHNTLYWYLQNLGQGPELLIRYENEEAVDDSQLPKDRFSAERLKGVDSTLKIQPAELGDSAVYLCTSTSPGQGNTEAFFGQGTRLTVV.

In the case of this clonotype: A read error is likely, as this CDR3 ends without the conserved phenylalanine or tryptophan. The limits of the CDR3 on the DNA are not certain, so only TCRdb's listed CDR3 is given. This sequence joins TRBV6-1 and TRBJ2-1; the table's TRBD2 call for D was not verified on the DNA. Germline V gene lookup returns CDR1 MNHNS and CDR2 SASEGT. The CDR3 length equals 15 residues, ends included. This CDR3 is CASSEPGLVGHEQFL.

This clonotype was seen at least ten times. The chain uses TRBV4-1 and TRBJ2-1; 9 bases agree with TRBD1. The ends lost 4 bases at V and 6 bases at J; junction bases unmatched: 4. Germline V gives CDR1 MGHRA, CDR2 YSYEKL. The CDR3 has 14 amino acids. The CDR3 coding sequence is TGCGCCAGCAGCCGGGACAGGGTCTCCAATGAGCAGTTCTTC. Its protein product is CASSRDRVSNEQFF.

The gene calls are TRBV6-6 and TRBJ2-7; perhaps TRBD1 as D (6 bases). Trimming pared 6 bases from V and 3 bases from J, leaving 15 bases between. CDR3 length equals 14 residues. Germline CDR1 MNHNY, CDR2 SVGAGI (reference sequence). CDR3: CASSGTWGVYEQYF. The CDR3 bases are TGTGCCAGCAGCGGGACATGGGGCGTCTACGAGCAGTACTTC.

The chain couples TRBV12-3 or TRBV12-4 to TRBJ2-1, with D hard to call. V was cut by 3 bases and J by 0 bases, with 12 bases left in between. The CDR3 runs 16 residues. CDR3 loop: CASSFTSPSSYNEQFF. CDR3 coding DNA: TGTGCCAGCAGTTTTACTTCCCCGAGCTCCTACAATGAGCAGTTCTTC.

This clonotype was recorded many times. V and J are TRBV11-1 and TRBJ1-1, with D unclear. The CDR3 length is 13 residues. V lost 2 bases and J 1 base, leaving 5 bases between the germline ends. CDR1 and CDR2 (germline): SGHAT, FQDESV (reference sequence). The CDR3 sequence: CASSLNRNTEAFF. The CDR3 DNA is TGTGCCAGCAGCTTAAACAGGAACACTGAAGCTTTCTTT.

Of note for this clonotype: Germline is not matched at one junction end, which may reflect a read error. This sequence joins TRBV6-1 and TRBJ2-3; 9 nucleotides agree with TRBD1. There are 13 residues in the CDR3. Germline V gene data show CDR1 as MNHNS and CDR2 as SASEGT. CDR3 nucleotide sequence: TGTGTCAGCAGGACAGGGGACACAGATACGCAGTATTTT. Protein product: CVSRTGDTDTQYF.

The table lists this clonotype with a few counts. This may arise from a read error, as a much more abundant clone is one base away. The chain couples TRBV11-2 to TRBJ2-2; D is ambiguous. CDR3 length equals 14 residues. Germline V gene lookup returns CDR1 SGHAT and CDR2 FQNNGV. The DNA for the CDR3 is TGTGCCAGCAACTTAGAGGCCCTGGCCGGGGAGCTGTTTTTT. Translated: CASNLEALAGELFF.

This clonotype has more than one count but fewer than ten. The V call is TRBV4-1, the J call TRBJ1-6; D call uncertain. CDR1 and CDR2 (germline): MGHRA, YSYEKL. Trimming cost V 3 bases and J 6 bases, with 3 bases left between them. The CDR3 totals 12 residues. Here the CDR3 DNA reads TGCGCCAGCAGCCAGTGTAATTCACCCCTCCACTTT. It codes for CASSQCNSPLHF.

In its sample, this clonotype was seen many times. V and J are TRBV6-1 and TRBJ2-5; D uncertain. CDR3 length: 14 residues. CDR1 MNHNS and CDR2 SASEGT come from the germline V gene. V was clipped by 5 bases and J by 3 bases, with 13 bases between them. As DNA, the CDR3 is TGTGCCAGCAGTCCCCCCGCGACGGAAGAGACCCAGTACTTC. Its translation: CASSPPATEETQYF.

The chain combines TRBV7-9 with TRBJ2-1; possibly TRBD1 or TRBD2 for D (5 bases each). Trimming took 10 bases from V and 1 from J, leaving 26 bases between them. CDR3 length: 18 amino acids. CDR1 is SEHNR and CDR2 is FQNEAQ in the germline V gene (reference sequence). The CDR3 sequence is CANIDRDRTAISYNEQFF. The CDR3 DNA is TGTGCCAACATAGATAGGGACCGGACTGCCATATCCTACAATGAGCAGTTCTTC.

The J gene is TRBJ1-3, the V gene TRBV6-2 or TRBV6-3; D gene uncertain. Germline CDR1 reads MNHEY; CDR2 reads SVGEGT. This CDR3 has 17 amino acids. Trimming took 2 bases from V and 0 from J, leaving 14 bases between them. The DNA of the CDR3 is TGTGCCAGCAGTTACCCGGACGGCCAGAGCTCTGGAAACACCATATATTTT. Translated, it gives CASSYPDGQSSGNTIYF.

As for this clonotype: Without the conserved terminal phenylalanine or tryptophan, this CDR3 likely stems from a read error. V and J are TRBV11-2 and TRBJ2-3; possible D gene TRBD1, 6 bases. This CDR3 spans 12 amino acids. V lost 1 base and J lost 9, with 8 bases in between. The germline V gene has CDR1 SGHAT and CDR2 FQNNGV. The CDR3 region has the DNA TGTGCCAGCAGCTTAGGGCAGGGGACGCAGTATCTT. Amino acids: CASSLGQGTQYL.

This clonotype was seen repeatedly, ten times or more. The chain couples TRBV29-1 to TRBJ2-3, with D uncertain. V shed 6 bases and J shed 3 bases, with 4 bases lying between them. The CDR3 runs 10 residues. Germline V gene lookup returns CDR1 SQVTM and CDR2 ANQGSEA. The CDR3 DNA sequence: TGCAGCGTAGTAACAGATACGCAGTATTTT. This codes for CSVVTDTQYF.

This clonotype was recorded once. No conserved phenylalanine or tryptophan ends this CDR3, so it is likely a read error. The chain recombines TRBV5-6 with TRBJ2-3; D unclear. This CDR3 comprises 13 residues. Germline V gene data show CDR1 as SGHDT and CDR2 as YYEEEE. The ends were cut back, 0 bases at V and 4 bases at J, with 6 bases in the middle. CDR3 bases: TGTGCCAGCAGCTTGGAACGGGCAGATACGCAGTATCTT. It specifies CASSLERADTQYL.

Turning to this clonotype: At one boundary the junction diverges from the germline segment, which might be a read error. V gene TRBV6-2 or TRBV6-3 combines with J gene TRBJ1-1; 8 nucleotides line up with TRBD1. This CDR3 region has 16 residues. Per germline, CDR1 MNHEY and CDR2 SVGEGT. CDR3 sequence reads: CVSTPMGKGTGREAFF. In DNA, the CDR3 is TGTGTCAGCACCCCTATGGGGAAAGGGACAGGAAGGGAGGCTTTCTTT.

A note on this clonotype: The junction does not match germline at one end; this may be a read error. The CDR3 DNA reads as TGTGCCAGCAGCTTGGCTCCCTCTCCCGACTACGAGCGGTACTTC. Its translation is CASSLAPSPDYERYF. The chain couples TRBV5-5 to TRBJ2-7; possible D gene TRBD2, 5 bases. The CDR3 loop spans 15 amino acids. Germline CDR1 SGHKS, CDR2 YYEKEE (reference sequence).

The chain carries TRBV28 and TRBJ2-7, with 7 bases that match TRBD2. CDR3 length: 14 residues. CDR1 and CDR2 (germline): MDHEN, SYDVKM. J was trimmed by 0 bases and V by 10 bases; bases with no gene match: 9. The CDR3 reads CATVLATASYEQYF. CDR3 bases: TGTGCCACCGTACTAGCGACAGCCTCCTACGAGCAGTACTTC.

This clonotype is a singleton in its sample. The junction does not match germline at one end; this may be a read error. The chain is built from TRBV12-3 or TRBV12-4 and TRBJ2-7; tentatively, D is TRBD2 (6 bases). The CDR3 runs to 12 residues. The CDR3 loop reads CVSMRDGAEQYF. In DNA form, the CDR3 reads TGTGTCAGCATGCGGGATGGGGCCGAGCAGTACTTC.

The table lists this clonotype with many counts. This chain links TRBV12-3 or TRBV12-4 with TRBJ2-1; possible D gene TRBD2, 6 bases. This CDR3 is 12 amino acids long. The V gene lost 5 bases and the J gene lost 12 bases, with 14 bases spanning the gap. In DNA form, the CDR3 reads TGTGCCAGCAGTCCGGGACTCTGGGGGCAGTTCTTC. Amino acids: CASSPGLWGQFF.

This sequence joins TRBV11-2 and TRBJ2-5, with a weak D call TRBD1 (5 bases). Germline assignment: CDR1 SGHAT and CDR2 FQNNGV. The CDR3 is 13 amino acids. Trimming took 1 base from V and 14 from J, leaving 17 bases between them. This CDR3 is CASSLVGRETLYF. CDR3 coding DNA: TGTGCCAGCAGCTTAGTTGGCAGGGAAACCCTATACTTC. Together with reference TRBV11-2 and TRBJ2-5, the CDR3 gives the full variable domain: EAGVAQSPRYKIIEKRQSVAFWCNPISGHATLYWYQQILGQGPKLLIQFQNNGVVDDSQLPKDRFSAERLKGVDSTLKIQPAKLEDSAVYLCASSLVGRETLYFGPGTRLLVL.